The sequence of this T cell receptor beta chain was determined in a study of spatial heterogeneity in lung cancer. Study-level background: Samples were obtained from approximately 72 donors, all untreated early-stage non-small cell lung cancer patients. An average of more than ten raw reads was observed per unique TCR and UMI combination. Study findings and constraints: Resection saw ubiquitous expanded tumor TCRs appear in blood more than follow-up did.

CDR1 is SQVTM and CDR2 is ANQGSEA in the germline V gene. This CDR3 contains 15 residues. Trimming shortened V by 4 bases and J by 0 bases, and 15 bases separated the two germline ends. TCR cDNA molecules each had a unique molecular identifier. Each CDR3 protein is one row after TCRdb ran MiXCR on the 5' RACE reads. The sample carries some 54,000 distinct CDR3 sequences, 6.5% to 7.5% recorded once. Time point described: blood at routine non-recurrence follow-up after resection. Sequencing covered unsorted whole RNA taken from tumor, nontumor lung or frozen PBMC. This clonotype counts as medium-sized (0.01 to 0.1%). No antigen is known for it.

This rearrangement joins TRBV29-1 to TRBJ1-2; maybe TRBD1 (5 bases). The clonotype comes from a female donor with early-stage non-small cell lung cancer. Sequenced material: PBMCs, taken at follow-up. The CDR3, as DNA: TGCAGCGTTGTTGGGGCCAAGAATTCTAACTATGGCTACACCTTC. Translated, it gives CSVVGAKNSNYGYTF.